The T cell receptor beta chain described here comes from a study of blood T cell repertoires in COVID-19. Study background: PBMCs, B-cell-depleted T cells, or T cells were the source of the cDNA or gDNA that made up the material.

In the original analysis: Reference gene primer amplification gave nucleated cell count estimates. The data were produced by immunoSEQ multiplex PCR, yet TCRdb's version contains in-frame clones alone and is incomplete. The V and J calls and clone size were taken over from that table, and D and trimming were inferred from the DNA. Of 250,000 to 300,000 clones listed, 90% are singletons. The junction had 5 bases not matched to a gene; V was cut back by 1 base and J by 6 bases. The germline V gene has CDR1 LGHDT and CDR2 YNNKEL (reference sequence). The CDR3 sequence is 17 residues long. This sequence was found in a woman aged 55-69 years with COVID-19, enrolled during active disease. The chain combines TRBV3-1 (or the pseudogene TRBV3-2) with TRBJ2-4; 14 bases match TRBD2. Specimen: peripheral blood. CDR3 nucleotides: TGTGCCAGCAGCCAAGCGACCGGACTAGCGGGGGGAAACATTCAGTACTTC. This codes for CASSQATGLAGGNIQYF.